These 23 T cell receptor beta chains share one sample of origin, sequenced in a study of cytomegalovirus exposure and HLA in healthy donors. PCR involved 60 Vbeta and 13 Jbeta primers. Repertoires were generated with immunoSEQ multiplex PCR, while TCRdb's copy carries only in-frame clones and drops some. This sample's table reports over 50,000 clones. The specimen was PBMCs. The source is a man aged 50-60 years in good health and CMV-seropositive.

This chain links TRBV29-1 with TRBJ1-2; tentative D call: TRBD1 (5 bases). CDR1 is SQVTM, CDR2 ANQGSEA, per germline. Trimming shortened V by 4 bases and J by 4 bases, and 13 bases separated the two germline ends. This CDR3 region has 13 residues. The chain's CDR3 is CSVGGGEGYGYTF. The CDR3, as DNA: TGCAGCGTTGGCGGGGGGGAGGGCTATGGCTACACCTTC.

The rearrangement links TRBV6-4 to TRBJ2-3, with a weak D call TRBD2 (6 bases). This CDR3 is built from 15 residues. Trimming took off 3 bases at V and 2 bases at J, with 12 bases between the two ends. CDR1 and CDR2 (germline): MRHNA, SNTAGT. The CDR3 DNA reads as TGTGCCAGCAGTGATAGCGGTTACGCCACAGATACGCAGTATTTT. This encodes CASSDSGYATDTQYF.

In regard to this clone: At one end, the junction sequence differs from germline, possibly due to a read error. The J gene is TRBJ2-7, the V gene TRBV7-7; 14 bases match TRBD2. CDR3 length equals 19 residues. The germline gives CDR1 SSHAT, CDR2 FNYEAQ (reference sequence). CDR3 nucleotides: TGTGCTAGCAGCTCCACGAAGACTAGCGGGAGGGCCTTTCTGTACGAGCAGTACTTC. Translation: CASSSTKTSGRAFLYEQYF.

V usage is TRBV6-1 and J usage is TRBJ2-7; 9 bases are a match to TRBD1. Per the germline V gene, CDR1 is MNHNS and CDR2 is SASEGT. Trimming took 1 base from V and 8 from J; bases not matched to a gene: 6. There are 14 residues in the CDR3. For the CDR3, the DNA is TGTGCCAGCAGTGAAGGGACAGGGGCTCTGAAGCAGTACTTC. It yields the protein CASSEGTGALKQYF.

In nucleotides, the CDR3 is TGTGCCAGCAGCCTCCGAGGGTCCCCCGGGGCTTTCTTT. Protein sequence: CASSLRGSPGAFF. The rearrangement uses TRBV13 and TRBJ1-1; D remains unclear. Germline CDR1 PRHDT, CDR2 FYEKMQ (reference sequence). Trimming left V 5 bases short and J 11 bases short, with 18 bases between. The CDR3 consists of 13 residues.

The chain is built from TRBV6-1 and TRBJ1-5; D unresolved. CDR1 and CDR2 (germline): MNHNS, SASEGT. V was cut by 7 bases and J by 5 bases, with 12 bases left in between. CDR3 length: 13 amino acids. The CDR3 coding sequence is TGTGCCAGCAAGAGGGAACCGGATCAGCCCCAGCATTTT. It specifies CASKREPDQPQHF.

The chain uses TRBV27 and TRBJ2-3; TRBD2 matches 11 bases. The germline V gene has CDR1 MNHEY and CDR2 SMNVEV (reference sequence). J was trimmed by 1 base and V by 3 bases; bases with no gene match: 3. The length of the CDR3 is 16 residues. This chain's CDR3 is CASSFLAGGRTDTQYF. DNA for the CDR3: TGTGCCAGCAGTTTCCTAGCGGGGGGCCGCACAGATACGCAGTATTTT.

The rearrangement links TRBV9 to TRBJ2-7; weak D call: TRBD1 (6 bases). Per germline, CDR1 SGDLS and CDR2 YYNGEE. Trimming pared 4 bases from V and 7 bases from J, leaving 18 bases between. The CDR3 contains 14 residues. CDR3 amino acids: CASSPMVGGGEQYF. CDR3 DNA: TGTGCCAGCAGCCCCATGGTAGGGGGTGGGGAGCAGTACTTC.

This chain uses TRBV5-6 with TRBJ2-2; 12 bases fit TRBD1. Germline V CDR1 and CDR2: SGHDT, YYEEEE. The V and J ends lost 5 bases and 5 bases, in that order; junction bases with no gene match: 7. The CDR3 is made up of 16 amino acids. CDR3 amino acids: CASRTGQGAWTGELFF. Here the CDR3 DNA reads TGTGCCAGCAGAACGGGACAGGGGGCTTGGACCGGGGAGCTGTTTTTT.

This chain links TRBV6-5 with TRBJ1-5; weak D call: TRBD1 (5 bases). This CDR3 has 15 residues. Germline-derived CDR1 and CDR2 are MNHEY and SVGAGI. Trimming removed 5 bases at V and 0 bases at J, with 11 bases between. The CDR3 sequence is CASSPSGGSNQPQHF. The CDR3 coding sequence is TGTGCCAGCAGTCCATCCGGGGGTAGCAATCAGCCCCAGCATTTT.

The gene calls are TRBV13 and TRBJ2-7, with 13 bases fitting TRBD2. Germline V gene sequence: CDR1 PRHDT, CDR2 FYEKMQ (reference sequence). The CDR3 contains 16 residues. With 2 bases clipped from V and 2 bases from J, the junction kept 3 bases outside the gene matches. In nucleotides, the CDR3 is TGTGCCAGCAGCTTACGAGGGACTAGCGGGACCTACGAGCAGTACTTC. It specifies CASSLRGTSGTYEQYF. The whole variable domain, remainder taken from reference TRBV13 and TRBJ2-7, is AAGVIQSPRHLIKEKRETATLKCYPIPRHDTVYWYQQGPGQDPQFLISFYEKMQSDKGSIPDRFSAQQFSDYHSELNMSSLELGDSALYFCASSLRGTSGTYEQYFGPGTRLTVT.

This chain connects TRBV19 to TRBJ1-1, with no clear D. Germline V CDR1 and CDR2: LNHDA, SQIVND (reference sequence). V was trimmed by 1 base and J by 1 base, leaving 4 bases between them. The CDR3 totals 13 residues. The CDR3 region has the DNA TGTGCCAGTAGTATAGGAGCGAACACTGAAGCTTTCTTT. Translating it yields CASSIGANTEAFF.

V gene TRBV5-4 combines with J gene TRBJ2-2; D is possibly TRBD1 (6 bases). This CDR3 has 14 amino acids. Germline V CDR1 and CDR2: SGHNT, YYREEE (reference sequence). V lost 2 bases and J 6 bases, leaving 11 bases between the germline ends. CDR3 in amino acids: CASSFITGSGELFF. Here the CDR3 DNA reads TGTGCCAGCAGCTTCATAACAGGGTCCGGGGAGCTGTTTTTT. The full variable domain, in which reference TRBV5-4 and TRBJ2-2 provide the parts outside the CDR3, is ETGVTQSPTHLIKTRGQQVTLRCSSQSGHNTVSWYQQALGQGPQFIFQYYREEENGRGNFPPRFSGLQFPNYSSELNVNALELDDSALYLCASSFITGSGELFFGEGSRLTVL.

This chain joins TRBV7-2 and TRBJ2-5; TRBD2 matches 14 bases. This CDR3 is 16 amino acids long. After removal of 5 bases from V and 4 bases from J, the junction contained 6 bases not matched to a gene. Germline lookup yields CDR1 SGHTA and CDR2 FQGNSA. CDR3 DNA sequence: TGTGCCAGCAGCCCTTCCGGGACTAGCGGGGGAGAGACCCAGTACTTC. Protein sequence: CASSPSGTSGGETQYF.

The CDR3 region is CASSRGTGDEQYF. The CDR3 nucleotides read TGTGCCAGCTCACGGGGGACAGGGGACGAGCAGTACTTC. This chain uses TRBV18 with TRBJ2-7, with 10 nucleotides matching TRBD1. CDR3 size: 13 residues. The germline CDR1 and CDR2 sequences are KGHSH and LQKENI. V was pared by 4 bases and J by 5 bases, with 2 bases of the junction left unmatched.

This chain connects TRBV7-2 to TRBJ2-5; weak D call: TRBD2 (6 bases). V was shortened by 1 base and J by 7 bases, with 13 bases between the two germline ends. The germline gives CDR1 SGHTA, CDR2 FQGNSA. CDR3 length: 14 residues. The CDR3 DNA sequence: TGTGCCAGCAGCTTAGGTGACGGGAGTGGGACCCAGTACTTC. It is translated as CASSLGDGSGTQYF. Supplemented by reference TRBV7-2 and TRBJ2-5, the full variable domain reads GAGVSQSPSNKVTEKGKDVELRCDPISGHTALYWYRQSLGQGLEFLIYFQGNSAPDKSGLPSDRFSAERTGGSVSTLTIQRTQQEDSAVYLCASSLGDGSGTQYFGPGTRLLVL.

The genes are TRBV28 and TRBJ2-1, with D possibly being TRBD1 (5 bases). The CDR3 loop spans 15 amino acids. V was clipped by 2 bases and J by 5 bases, with 13 bases between them. Germline CDR1 and CDR2: MDHEN and SYDVKM. The CDR3 loop is CASSLSSQGNNEQFF. CDR3 nucleotides: TGTGCCAGCAGTTTAAGTAGTCAGGGCAACAATGAGCAGTTCTTC.

This chain joins TRBV20-1 and TRBJ2-7; unclear D gene. V dropped 6 bases and J dropped 5 bases, with 11 bases sitting between them. This CDR3 contains 11 residues. In germline, CDR1 is DFQATT, CDR2 SNEGSKA (reference sequence). The CDR3: CSAGQPHEQYF. In DNA form, the CDR3 reads TGCAGTGCGGGCCAGCCCCACGAGCAGTACTTC.

A remark on this clone: An end of the junction differs from the germline gene, which may be a read error. The J gene is TRBJ2-1, the V gene TRBV4-2, with TRBD2 matching 7 bases. Germline lookup yields CDR1 LGHNA and CDR2 YNFKEQ. The CDR3 length is 18 residues. CDR3 DNA sequence: TGTGCCAGCAGCCAAGATGGCAGCGGGGCCCGCTCCGACAATGAGCAGTTCTTC. As protein: CASSQDGSGARSDNEQFF.

The J gene is TRBJ2-1, the V gene TRBV9, with TRBD1 identical over 8 bases. CDR1 is SGDLS, CDR2 YYNGEE, per germline. V dropped 4 bases and J dropped 8; count of bases not matched to a gene: 8. This CDR3 region has 14 residues. CDR3 nucleotides: TGTGCCAGCAGCATCCGGGACAGGTACGATGAGCAGTTCTTC. Its protein product is CASSIRDRYDEQFF.

J is TRBJ1-2 and V is TRBV5-1; perhaps TRBD1 as D (5 bases). This CDR3 has 15 residues. V lost 0 bases, J lost 4 bases, and 13 bases lay in between. Germline values: CDR1 SGHRS, CDR2 YFSETQ. The CDR3 sequence is CASSLEGREAYGYTF. The CDR3 DNA is TGCGCCAGCAGCTTGGAGGGCAGGGAAGCCTATGGCTACACCTTC. Full variable domain (missing parts from reference TRBV5-1 and TRBJ1-2): KAGVTQTPRYLIKTRGQQVTLSCSPISGHRSVSWYQQTPGQGLQFLFEYFSETQRNKGNFPGRFSGRQFSNSRSEMNVSTLELGDSALYLCASSLEGREAYGYTFGSGTRLTVV.

V gene TRBV19 combines with J gene TRBJ2-7; the match to TRBD1 covers 8 bases. V trimming: 5 bases; J trimming: 0 bases; junction bases outside the gene matches: 6. This CDR3 has 15 residues. In germline, CDR1 is LNHDA, CDR2 SQIVND (reference sequence). CDR3 protein: CASSATGAGSYEQYF. CDR3 DNA sequence: TGTGCCAGTAGTGCGACAGGGGCCGGCTCCTACGAGCAGTACTTC.

The rearrangement uses TRBV19 and TRBJ2-7; TRBD2 aligns across 9 bases. Germline V gene sequence: CDR1 LNHDA, CDR2 SQIVND (reference sequence). The CDR3 spans 13 residues. J was trimmed by 6 bases and V by 3 bases; bases with no gene match: 3. The CDR3 DNA follows: TGTGCCAGTAGTATGGGACTAGCCTCCGAGCAGTACTTC. Its protein product is CASSMGLASEQYF.